Presented here are 15 T cell receptor beta chains from one specimen sequenced in a study of T-cell reconstitution after alpha-beta-depleted transplantation in children. This sample's TCRbeta library carried unique molecular identifier barcodes. TCRdb reanalysed the PCR reads using MiXCR and keeps one entry per CDR3 protein. The sample includes a few hundred thousand distinct CDR3 sequences, roughly 18% of them seen just once. The specimen comprised PBMCs from the stem cell graft donor, sampled from the stem cell graft. Every receptor here comes from a human donor who donated a stem cell graft to a child with acute lymphoblastic leukemia.

The chain couples TRBV12-3 or TRBV12-4 to TRBJ1-5; D gene unclear. The CDR3 runs 14 residues. V shed 6 bases and J shed 1 base, with 10 bases lying between them. The CDR3 spells CASRPAGSNQPQHF. The CDR3 nucleotides are TGTGCCAGCAGGCCCGCGGGGAGCAATCAGCCCCAGCATTTT.

In its sample, this clonotype was seen a few times. This chain joins TRBV5-1 and TRBJ2-3; TRBD2 matches at 10 bases. This CDR3 contains 15 residues. CDR1 and CDR2 (germline): SGHRS, YFSETQ. V lost 5 bases to trimming and J lost 5 bases; unmatched junction nucleotides: 8. CDR3 protein: CASRESGRAVDTQYF. In DNA, the CDR3 is TGCGCCAGCAGGGAGAGCGGGAGGGCCGTAGATACGCAGTATTTT.

The chain links TRBV20-1 to TRBJ2-2; D could derive from TRBD1 or TRBD2 (6 bases each). V was trimmed by 6 bases and J by 0 bases, leaving 23 bases between them. The CDR3 runs to 18 residues. CDR1 and CDR2 from the germline V gene are DFQATT and SNEGSKA (reference sequence). For the CDR3, the DNA is TGCAGTGCCGTCCCGAGCCCAGGGGCGGGACCGAACACCGGGGAGCTGTTTTTT. Its protein is CSAVPSPGAGPNTGELFF.

This clonotype has a single count. The rearrangement joins TRBV5-4 to TRBJ2-1; D is undetermined. This CDR3 has 16 residues. The V end was cut by 6 bases, the J end by 4 bases, with 20 bases between. The germline V gene has CDR1 SGHNT and CDR2 YYREEE (reference sequence). The CDR3 spells CASTDLLAVGYNEQFF. CDR3 coding DNA: TGTGCCAGCACCGACCTCTTGGCGGTGGGATACAATGAGCAGTTCTTC.

This clonotype was seen more than once but under ten times. The chain uses TRBV7-8 and TRBJ2-7, with 11 bases identical to TRBD2. Germline V gives CDR1 SGHVS, CDR2 FQNEAQ. CDR3 length: 14 residues. J was trimmed by 7 bases and V by 4 bases; bases with no gene match: 6. CDR3: CASSSLAGGGEQYF. The CDR3 nucleotides read TGTGCCAGCAGCTCGTTAGCGGGAGGGGGGGAGCAGTACTTC.

Many counts were recorded for this clonotype. This chain joins TRBV18 and TRBJ1-1; 8 bases align to TRBD1. Germline lookup yields CDR1 KGHSH and CDR2 LQKENI. This CDR3 comprises 12 residues. J gave up 7 bases and V 3 bases, and 1 base lay outside the gene matches. The CDR3 bases are TGTGCCAGCTCACCCACAGGGGGTGAAGCTTTCTTT. Translated: CASSPTGGEAFF.

The chain uses TRBV5-1 and TRBJ2-1; 7 nucleotides line up with TRBD2. The CDR3 consists of 16 residues. J gave up 3 bases and V 0 bases, and 6 bases lay outside the gene matches. Germline CDR1 and CDR2: SGHRS and YFSETQ. The CDR3 reads CASSLGREFNYNEQFF. The CDR3, as DNA: TGCGCCAGCAGCTTGGGGCGGGAGTTTAACTACAATGAGCAGTTCTTC.

This clonotype was detected only a few times. This chain uses TRBV3-1 with TRBJ2-1; the match to TRBD1 covers 7 bases. The CDR3 runs to 14 residues. Germline trimming cut 4 bases from V and 12 bases from J; bases unmatched to any gene: 12. Germline V CDR1 and CDR2: LGHDT, YNNKEL (reference sequence). CDR3 in DNA: TGTGCCAGCAGCCTCAGGGGGTCGAGTCCGGTGCAGTTCTTC. As protein: CASSLRGSSPVQFF.

This clonotype has a count of ten or more. The gene calls are TRBV7-9 and TRBJ1-1; D not resolved. V lost 1 base and J 1 base, leaving 7 bases between the germline ends. The CDR3 sequence is 14 residues long. The germline CDR1 and CDR2 sequences are SEHNR and FQNEAQ (reference sequence). The CDR3 sequence is CASSLVFENTEAFF. CDR3 sequence (DNA): TGTGCCAGCAGCTTAGTCTTCGAGAACACTGAAGCTTTCTTT. The whole variable domain, filled in from reference TRBV7-9 and TRBJ1-1, reads DTGVSQNPRHKITKRGQNVTFRCDPISEHNRLYWYRQTLGQGPEFLTYFQNEAQLEKSRLLSDRFSAERPKGSFSTLEIQRTEQGDSAMYLCASSLVFENTEAFFGQGTRLTVV.

On this clonotype itself: At one end, the junction sequence differs from germline, possibly due to a read error. The V gene is TRBV12-3 or TRBV12-4, the J gene TRBJ1-5; D gene unclear. This CDR3 has 12 residues. CDR3 sequence: CASTFIGQSQHF. DNA for the CDR3: TGTGCCAGCACCTTTATCGGTCAGTCCCAGCATTTT.

This clonotype was counted a few times. This chain joins TRBV4-1 and TRBJ1-3; a weak D match, TRBD1 (6 bases). V gave up 2 bases and J gave up 4 bases, with 15 bases separating them. There are 16 residues in the CDR3. Looked up from germline, CDR1 is MGHRA and CDR2 is YSYEKL. CDR3: CASSQLLTGGGNTIYF. The DNA of the CDR3 is TGCGCCAGCAGCCAACTGTTGACAGGCGGAGGAAACACCATATATTTT.

This clonotype was found a few times. The chain links TRBV29-1 to TRBJ2-3, with TRBD1 matching over 8 bases. Germline CDR1 is SQVTM and CDR2 is ANQGSEA. The CDR3 loop spans 13 amino acids. Unmatched junction bases numbered 2, after V lost 5 bases and J lost 1 base. The CDR3, as DNA: TGCAGCGTTCTGACAGGGGGCACAGATACGCAGTATTTT. It yields the protein CSVLTGGTDTQYF.

The sample holds a few counts of this clonotype. The chain uses TRBV7-2 and TRBJ2-5; 7 bases align to TRBD2. The CDR3 spans 15 residues. J gave up 7 bases and V 7 bases, and 15 bases lay outside the gene matches. CDR1 and CDR2 (germline): SGHTA, FQGNSA. CDR3 protein: CASTRGGGSSRTQYF. CDR3 nucleotides: TGTGCCAGCACCCGTGGGGGGGGGAGTTCCCGGACCCAGTACTTC.

CDR3 protein: CASSWGLAGGSLTDTQYF. The CDR3, as DNA: TGCGCCAGCAGCTGGGGACTAGCGGGAGGTAGCCTCACAGATACGCAGTATTTT. V gene TRBV5-1 combines with J gene TRBJ2-3; TRBD2 aligns across 15 bases. CDR1 is SGHRS and CDR2 is YFSETQ in the germline V gene. This CDR3 contains 18 residues. V lost 3 bases, J lost 2 bases, and 7 bases stayed unmatched.

This clonotype has at least ten counts. The chain uses TRBV3-1 and TRBJ1-1; D is ambiguous. CDR1 and CDR2 (germline): LGHDT, YNNKEL (reference sequence). The CDR3 length is 12 residues. V gave up 2 bases and J gave up 4 bases, with 5 bases separating them. CDR3 DNA: TGTGCCAGCAGCCAATCCGTCACTGAAGCTTTCTTT. Translating gives CASSQSVTEAFF.